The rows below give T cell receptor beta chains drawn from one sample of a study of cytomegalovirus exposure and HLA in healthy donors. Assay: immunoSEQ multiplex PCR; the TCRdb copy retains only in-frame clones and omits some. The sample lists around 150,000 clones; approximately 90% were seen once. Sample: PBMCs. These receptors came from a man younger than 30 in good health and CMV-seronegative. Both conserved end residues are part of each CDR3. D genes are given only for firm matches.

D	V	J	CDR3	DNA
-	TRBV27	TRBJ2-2	CASSRVSSTGELFF	TGTGCCAGCAGCAGGGTTTCCTCCACCGGGGAGCTGTTTTTT
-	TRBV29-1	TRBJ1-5	CSVEDPGQPQHF	TGCAGCGTTGAAGATCCCGGGCAGCCCCAGCATTTT
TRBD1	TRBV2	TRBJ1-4	CASSRQGGSEKLFF	TGTGCCAGCAGCCGACAGGGGGGGAGTGAAAAACTGTTTTTT
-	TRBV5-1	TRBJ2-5	CASSLAPEETQYF	TGCGCCAGCAGCTTGGCCCCAGAAGAGACCCAGTACTTC
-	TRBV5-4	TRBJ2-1	CASSLGGRSNEQFF	TGTGCCAGCAGCTTGGGAGGTAGATCGAATGAGCAGTTCTTC
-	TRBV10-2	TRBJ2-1	CASSSRESSDEQFF	TGCGCCAGCAGTTCGAGGGAGTCAAGCGATGAGCAGTTCTTC
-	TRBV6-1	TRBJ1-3	CASTNGDNSGNTIYF	TGTGCCAGCACCAATGGGGACAACTCTGGAAACACCATATATTTT
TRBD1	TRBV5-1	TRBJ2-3	CASSLGMTGLADTQYF	TGCGCCAGCAGCTTGGGGATGACAGGGTTGGCAGATACGCAGTATTTT
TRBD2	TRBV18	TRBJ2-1	CASSPLGAGLHNEQFF	TGTGCCAGCTCACCACTAGGAGCGGGGTTACACAATGAGCAGTTCTTC
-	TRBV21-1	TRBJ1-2	CASSKEPARSGVIYGYTF	TGTGCCAGCAGCAAAGAACCGGCAAGGTCAGGGGTAATCTATGGCTACACCTTC
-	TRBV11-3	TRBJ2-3	CASSFGGASASTDTQYF	TGTGCCAGCAGCTTTGGCGGAGCTAGCGCCAGCACAGATACGCAGTATTTT
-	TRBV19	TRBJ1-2	CASGGYGRYGYTF	TGTGCCAGCGGGGGGTATGGGCGTTATGGCTACACCTTC
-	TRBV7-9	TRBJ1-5	CASSLGVGTNQPQHF	TGTGCCAGCAGCTTAGGGGTGGGCACCAATCAGCCCCAGCATTTT
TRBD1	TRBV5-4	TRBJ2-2	CASSLDRLTGELFF	TGTGCCAGCAGCCTGGACAGGCTCACCGGGGAGCTGTTTTTT
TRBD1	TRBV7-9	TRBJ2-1	CASSLGGGLRFF	TGTGCCAGCAGCTTAGGAGGGGGCCTTCGGTTCTTC
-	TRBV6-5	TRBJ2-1	CASSYGLATDNEQFF	TGTGCCAGCAGTTACGGGCTAGCAACCGACAATGAGCAGTTCTTC
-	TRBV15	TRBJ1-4	CATSRVRPVQGGQLFF	TGTGCCACCAGCAGAGTCCGACCAGTTCAAGGGGGTCAACTGTTTTTT
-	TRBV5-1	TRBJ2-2	CASSLVWGRTGELFF	TGCGCCAGCAGCTTGGTGTGGGGGCGCACCGGGGAGCTGTTTTTT